This T cell receptor (beta chain) is from a study of early T cells in non-severe SARS-CoV-2 infection. TCRdb processed the 5' RACE reads anew with MiXCR; each CDR3 protein has one entry. The sample includes 55,000 to 70,000 distinct CDR3 sequences, more than 10% seen only once; the top ten take roughly 1.7%. Whole-study results and caveats: Matching against VDJdb likely underestimated virus-specific expansions, favoring anti-spike CD8.

This clonotype was seen a few times. The antigen is undetermined. V was clipped by 4 bases and J by 0 bases; unmatched bases: 5. CDR3 size: 15 residues. The germline gives CDR1 SGHTA, CDR2 FQGNSA. This TCR came from an adult who was a healthcare worker with PCR-confirmed SARS-CoV-2 infection or an uninfected control (not recorded which). The J gene is TRBJ1-1, the V gene TRBV7-2, with 7 bases aligning to TRBD1. The sample comprised whole blood. Here the CDR3 reads CASSSPTGLNTEAFF. The CDR3 DNA reads TGTGCCAGCAGCTCACCGACAGGGCTGAACACTGAAGCTTTCTTT.